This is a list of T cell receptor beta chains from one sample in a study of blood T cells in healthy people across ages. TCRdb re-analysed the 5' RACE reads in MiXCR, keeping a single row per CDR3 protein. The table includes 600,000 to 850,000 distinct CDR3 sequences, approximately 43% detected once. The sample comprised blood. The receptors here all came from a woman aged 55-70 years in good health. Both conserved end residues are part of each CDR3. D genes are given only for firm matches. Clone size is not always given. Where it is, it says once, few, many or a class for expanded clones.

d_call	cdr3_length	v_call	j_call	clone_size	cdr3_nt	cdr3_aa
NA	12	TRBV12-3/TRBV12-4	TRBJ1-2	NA	TGTGCCAGCAGTTCAGGGTGGTATGGCTACACCTTC	CASSSGWYGYTF
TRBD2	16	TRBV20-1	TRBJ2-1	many	TGCAGTGCTACCAAACTAGCGGCAATCTCCTACAATGAGCAGTTCTTC	CSATKLAAISYNEQFF
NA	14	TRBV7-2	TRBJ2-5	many	TGTGCCAGCAGCTTAGGTCCTGACTCAGGGACCCAGTACTTC	CASSLGPDSGTQYF
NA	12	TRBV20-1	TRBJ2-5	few	TGCAGTGCTACCCGCTCCCAAGAGACCCAGTACTTC	CSATRSQETQYF
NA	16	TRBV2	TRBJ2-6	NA	TGTGCCAGCAGTGAAACACGGTCCGCTGGGGCCAACGTCCTGACTTTC	CASSETRSAGANVLTF
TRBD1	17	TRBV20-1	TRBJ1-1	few	TGCAGTGCTAGAGATCAGGGAGGACAGGGGGTTGGTACTGAAGCTTTCTTT	CSARDQGGQGVGTEAFF
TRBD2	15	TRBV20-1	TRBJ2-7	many	TGCAGTGCTAGAAGGAGCGGGGGTTTCTCCTACGAGCAGTACTTC	CSARRSGGFSYEQYF
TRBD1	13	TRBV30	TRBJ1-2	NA	TGTGTCTGGAGGGGGCGGGGTAACTATGGCTACACCTTC	CVWRGRGNYGYTF
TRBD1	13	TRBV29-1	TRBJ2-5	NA	TGCAGCGCTGGGGACAGTTCTTGGGAGACCCAGTACTTC	CSAGDSSWETQYF
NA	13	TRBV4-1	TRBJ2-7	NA	TGCGCCAGCAGCCAAAGTACCGATTACGAGCAGTACTTC	CASSQSTDYEQYF
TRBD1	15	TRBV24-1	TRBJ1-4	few	TGTGCCACCAGTGACCCTGGGACAGGGGACGAAAAACTGTTTTTT	CATSDPGTGDEKLFF
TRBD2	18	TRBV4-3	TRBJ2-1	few	TGCGCCAGCAGCCCCCAACTAGCGGGAGGGGCTTCCGGGAGTGAGCAGTTCTTC	CASSPQLAGGASGSEQFF
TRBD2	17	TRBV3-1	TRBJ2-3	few	TGTGCCAGCAGCCAGGGACTAGCGGGGCGACGCACAGATACGCAGTATTTT	CASSQGLAGRRTDTQYF
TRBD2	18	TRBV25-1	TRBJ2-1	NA	TGTGCCAGCAGTGACAAAACCGGACTAGCGGGGGCCAGCAATGAGCAGTTCTTC	CASSDKTGLAGASNEQFF
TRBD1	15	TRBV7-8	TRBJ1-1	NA	TGTGCCAGCAGCCCCCCTCGTACAGGGGTTACTGAAGCTTTCTTT	CASSPPRTGVTEAFF
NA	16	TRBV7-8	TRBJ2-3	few	TGTGCCAGCAGCTCCGGCCCAGCGGGTTTGAAAGATACGCAGTATTTT	CASSSGPAGLKDTQYF
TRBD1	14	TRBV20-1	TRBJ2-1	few	TGCAGTGCAAGCGGGACAGGGCTAAAGGATGAGCAGTTCTTC	CSASGTGLKDEQFF
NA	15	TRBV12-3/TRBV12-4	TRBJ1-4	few	TGTGCCAGCAGTCCCCTACAGCCTTCCAATGAAAAACTGTTTTTT	CASSPLQPSNEKLFF
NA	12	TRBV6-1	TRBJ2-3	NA	TGTGCCAGCAAGGTTGGCACAGATACGCAGTATTTT	CASKVGTDTQYF
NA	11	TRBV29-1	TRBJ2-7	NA	TGCAGCGTTGAACTCGGCTACGAGCAGTACTTC	CSVELGYEQYF
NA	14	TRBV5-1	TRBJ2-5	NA	TGCGCCAGCAGCTTGTCTAGCGTACAAGAGACCCAGTACTTC	CASSLSSVQETQYF
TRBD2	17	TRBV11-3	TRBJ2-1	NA	TGTGCCAGCAGCCCAACTAGCGGGAGAAGTGGGAGCGATGAGCAGTTCTTC	CASSPTSGRSGSDEQFF
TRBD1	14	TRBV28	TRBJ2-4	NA	TGTGCCAGCCGACAGGGGATGGCCAAAAACATTCAGTACTTC	CASRQGMAKNIQYF
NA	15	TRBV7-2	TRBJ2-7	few	TGTGCCAGCAGCTTAGTCTACGGGAGTACCTACGAGCAGTACTTC	CASSLVYGSTYEQYF
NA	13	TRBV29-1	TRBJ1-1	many	TGCAGCGTTGATTGGGGACCGAACACTGAAGCTTTCTTT	CSVDWGPNTEAFF
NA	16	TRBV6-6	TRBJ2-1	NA	TGTGCCAGCAGTCACTCGATGCGGGGTTCCTACAATGAGCAGTTCTTC	CASSHSMRGSYNEQFF
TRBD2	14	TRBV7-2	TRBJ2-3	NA	TGTGCCAGCAGGACCGAGCGGGGGCCAGATACGCAGTATTTT	CASRTERGPDTQYF
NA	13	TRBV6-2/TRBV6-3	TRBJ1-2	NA	TGTGCCAGCAGCCAGACCACTGCTACTGGCTACACCTTC	CASSQTTATGYTF
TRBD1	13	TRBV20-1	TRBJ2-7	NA	TGCAGTGTACGGACAGGGATAACCTACGAGCAGTACTTC	CSVRTGITYEQYF
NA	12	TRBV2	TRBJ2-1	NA	TGTGCCAGCAGTAGCGACGTGGGTGAGCGGTTCTTC	CASSSDVGERFF
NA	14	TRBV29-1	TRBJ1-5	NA	TGCAGCGTTGAATGGGGGGGGGGCAACCAGCCCCAGCATTTT	CSVEWGGGNQPQHF
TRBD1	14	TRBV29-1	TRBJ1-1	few	TGCAGCGTTTCCACCGGGACAGGGAGCACTGAAGCTTTCTTT	CSVSTGTGSTEAFF
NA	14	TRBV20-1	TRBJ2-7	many	TGCAGTGCTCCCCCCCTTTACAAGTCCTACGAGCAGTACTTC	CSAPPLYKSYEQYF
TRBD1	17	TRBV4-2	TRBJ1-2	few	TGTGCCAGCAGCCAAGATGTTTCCAGGGGGTCTAACTATGGCTACACCTTC	CASSQDVSRGSNYGYTF
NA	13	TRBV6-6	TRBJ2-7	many	TGTGCCAGCAGTTACGATCCGACTGTCGGACAGTACTTC	CASSYDPTVGQYF
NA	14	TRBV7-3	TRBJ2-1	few	TGTGCCAGCAGCTTAAATTTTCGGGGGAATGAGCAGTTCTTC	CASSLNFRGNEQFF
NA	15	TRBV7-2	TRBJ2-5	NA	TGTGCCAGCAGCTTAGTGGCGGGTAACGAGGAGACCCAGTACTTC	CASSLVAGNEETQYF
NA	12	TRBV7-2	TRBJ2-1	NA	TGTGCCAGCAGCTTAGTAGGGGTTAAGATGTTCTTC	CASSLVGVKMFF
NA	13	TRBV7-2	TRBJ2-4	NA	TGTGCCAGCAGCTTACGGGCAGAGACGCCCTTGTACTTC	CASSLRAETPLYF
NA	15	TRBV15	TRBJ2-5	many	TGTGCCACCAGCAGAGATGTGGGGGGCGTGGAGACCCAGTACTTC	CATSRDVGGVETQYF
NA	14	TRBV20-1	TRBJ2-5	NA	TGCAGTGCTAGAGAGAGGACGGGGGAAGAGACCCAGTACTTC	CSARERTGEETQYF
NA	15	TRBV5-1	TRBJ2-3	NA	TGCGCCAGCAGCTTGAAGTTGGAAGGATCAGATACGCAGTATTTT	CASSLKLEGSDTQYF
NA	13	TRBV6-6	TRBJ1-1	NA	TGTGCCATCTCCCCCTCAGGGAACACTGAAGCTTTCTTT	CAISPSGNTEAFF
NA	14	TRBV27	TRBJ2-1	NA	TGTGCCAGCAGTTTATCCCAGAGCATGGGTGAGCAGTTCTTC	CASSLSQSMGEQFF
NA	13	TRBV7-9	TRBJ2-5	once	TGTGCCAGCACTGGCCCCAACGGAGAGACCCAGTACTTC	CASTGPNGETQYF
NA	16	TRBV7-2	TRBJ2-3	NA	TGTCCCAGCAGCCCCCCCGCGGCCTTGGTTTCAGATACGCAGTATTTT	CPSSPPAALVSDTQYF
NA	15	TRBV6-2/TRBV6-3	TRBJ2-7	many	TGTGCCAGCACTTGGGGCGTTTCAAGCTCCTACGAGCAGTACTTC	CASTWGVSSSYEQYF
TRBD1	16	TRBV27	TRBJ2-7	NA	TGTGCCAGCAGTGCCCTAGGGACAGGGGCCAACTACGAGCAGTACTTC	CASSALGTGANYEQYF
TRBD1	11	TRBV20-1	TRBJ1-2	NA	TGCAGTGCCGCCGGGACAGGGAGAGACACCTTC	CSAAGTGRDTF
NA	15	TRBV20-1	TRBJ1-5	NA	TGCAGTGCGAGGCCGGGGGACGTTCTCAATCAGCCCCAGCATTTT	CSARPGDVLNQPQHF
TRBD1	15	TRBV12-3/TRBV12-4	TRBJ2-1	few	TGTGCCAGCAGTTTAAGAGGGGGCGCGTACAATGAGCAGTTCTTC	CASSLRGGAYNEQFF
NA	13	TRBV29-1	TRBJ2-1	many	TGCAGCGTTTTGTCAGGTTCCTACAATGAGCAGTTCTTC	CSVLSGSYNEQFF
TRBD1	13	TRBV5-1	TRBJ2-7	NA	TGCGCCAGCAGTAGCAGGGGGTTCGACGAGCAGTACTTC	CASSSRGFDEQYF
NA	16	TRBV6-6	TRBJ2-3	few	TGTGCCAGCAGTCAAACCAGCGGCTTTGGCACAGATACGCAGTATTTT	CASSQTSGFGTDTQYF